Below, 9 T cell receptor beta chains from the same sample are listed, as sequenced in a study of blood T cell repertoires in COVID-19. Generated by immunoSEQ multiplex PCR, the TCRdb table keeps only in-frame clones and is missing some. This table has 90,000 to 120,000 clones, around 92% appearing once. What was sequenced was peripheral blood. All receptors derive from a man aged 40-49 years with active or convalescent COVID-19.

This chain joins TRBV2 and TRBJ1-4; D is perhaps TRBD1 (6 bases). V was cut by 6 bases and J by 5 bases, with 19 bases left in between. The CDR3 sequence is 16 residues long. The germline CDR1 and CDR2 sequences are SNHLY and FYNNEI. DNA for the CDR3: TGTGCCAGCAGACCGTCCGGGGGGCGCAGAAATGAAAAACTGTTTTTT. This sequence encodes CASRPSGGRRNEKLFF.

The chain combines TRBV27 with TRBJ1-1; D may be TRBD1 (5 bases). Per germline, CDR1 MNHEY and CDR2 SMNVEV (reference sequence). CDR3 length equals 14 residues. Trimming stripped 9 bases from V and 3 bases from J, with 17 bases between. The chain's CDR3 is CASFHGGWDTEAFF. The CDR3 DNA follows: TGTGCCAGTTTTCACGGGGGATGGGACACTGAAGCTTTCTTT.

This clone was observed a few times. This rearrangement joins TRBV3-1 (or the pseudogene TRBV3-2) to TRBJ2-7, with D possibly TRBD2 on 6 matching bases. Trimming stripped 5 bases from V and 0 bases from J, with 11 bases between. Germline assignment: CDR1 LGHDT and CDR2 YNNKEL (reference sequence). This CDR3 has 14 residues. The CDR3 reads CASSYGTLSYEQYF. The CDR3 DNA follows: TGTGCCAGCAGCTATGGGACTCTCTCCTACGAGCAGTACTTC.

The genes are TRBV11-2 and TRBJ2-6; D possibly corresponds to TRBD2 (6 bases). There are 15 residues in the CDR3. CDR1 and CDR2 (germline): SGHAT, FQNNGV. V was cut by 5 bases and J by 2 bases, with 10 bases left in between. CDR3 DNA sequence: TGTGCCAGCAGCCAAGGAGGGACTGGGGCCAACGTCCTGACTTTC. Its protein product is CASSQGGTGANVLTF.

The genes are TRBV9 and TRBJ1-6; possibly TRBD1 for D (5 bases). Germline V CDR1 and CDR2: SGDLS, YYNGEE. Between the trimmed V and J ends, which lost 4 bases and 8 bases, there was a span of 16 bases. The CDR3 runs 15 residues. DNA of the CDR3: TGTGCCAGCAGCCTCAACCCTACGACAGATTCACCCCTCCACTTT. It specifies CASSLNPTTDSPLHF.

J is TRBJ2-4 and V is TRBV7-2; D unresolved. The germline V gene has CDR1 SGHTA and CDR2 FQGNSA. The CDR3 sequence is 15 residues long. Trimming removed 1 base at V and 2 bases at J, with 9 bases between. The DNA for the CDR3 is TGTGCCAGCAGCTTAGGGGCAGACCCCAAAAACATTCAGTACTTC. It translates to CASSLGADPKNIQYF.

This clone was recorded only once. CDR3 DNA sequence: TGCAGTGCTGGAGGGAGGAATGAGCAGTTCTTC. Protein sequence: CSAGGRNEQFF. This sequence joins TRBV20-1 and TRBJ2-1; tentatively, D is TRBD2 (6 bases). Trimming removed 5 bases at V and 7 bases at J, with 9 bases between. The CDR3 runs to 11 residues. Germline V CDR1 and CDR2: DFQATT, SNEGSKA (reference sequence).

This clone occurred once. One end of the junction does not line up with germline, which may come from a read error. The rearrangement uses TRBV5-6 and TRBJ2-1, with D tentatively TRBD2 (5 bases). There are 16 residues in the CDR3. In germline, CDR1 is SGHDT, CDR2 YYEEEE. CDR3 region: CASSFSPGSSHNEQFF. The CDR3 nucleotides read TGTGCCAGCAGCTTCTCCCCGGGGTCCTCCCACAATGAGCAGTTCTTC.

The V and J genes are TRBV5-6 and TRBJ1-2; D is unclear. CDR3 length: 14 residues. Germline assignment: CDR1 SGHDT and CDR2 YYEEEE. Trimming left V 4 bases short and J 8 bases short, with 18 bases between. As DNA, the CDR3 is TGTGCCAGCAGCCGGACGGACTCAGGAGGGGGCTACACCTTC. It specifies CASSRTDSGGGYTF.